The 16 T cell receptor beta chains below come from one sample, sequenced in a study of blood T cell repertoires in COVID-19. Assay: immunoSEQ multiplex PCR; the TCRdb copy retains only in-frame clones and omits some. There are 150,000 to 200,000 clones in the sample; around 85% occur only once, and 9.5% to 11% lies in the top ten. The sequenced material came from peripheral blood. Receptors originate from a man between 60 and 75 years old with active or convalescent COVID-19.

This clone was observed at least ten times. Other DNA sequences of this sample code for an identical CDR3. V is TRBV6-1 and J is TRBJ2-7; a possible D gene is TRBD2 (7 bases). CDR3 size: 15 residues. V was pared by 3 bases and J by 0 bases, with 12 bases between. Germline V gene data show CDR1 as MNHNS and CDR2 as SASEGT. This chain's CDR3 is CASSEGASGSYEQYF. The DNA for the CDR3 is TGTGCCAGCAGTGAGGGGGCTAGCGGCTCCTACGAGCAGTACTTC.

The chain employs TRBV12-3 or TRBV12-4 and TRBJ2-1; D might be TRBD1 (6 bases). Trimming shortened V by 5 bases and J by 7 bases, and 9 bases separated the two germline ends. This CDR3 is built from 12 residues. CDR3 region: CASSRGGNEQFF. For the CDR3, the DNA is TGTGCCAGCAGTAGAGGGGGAAATGAGCAGTTCTTC.

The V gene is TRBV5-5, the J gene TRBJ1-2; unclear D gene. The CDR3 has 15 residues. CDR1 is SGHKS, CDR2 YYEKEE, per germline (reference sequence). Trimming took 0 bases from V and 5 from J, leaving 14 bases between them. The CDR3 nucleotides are TGTGCCAGCAGCTTGGCCCCCCTGGGCGGGTATGGCTACACCTTC. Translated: CASSLAPLGGYGYTF.

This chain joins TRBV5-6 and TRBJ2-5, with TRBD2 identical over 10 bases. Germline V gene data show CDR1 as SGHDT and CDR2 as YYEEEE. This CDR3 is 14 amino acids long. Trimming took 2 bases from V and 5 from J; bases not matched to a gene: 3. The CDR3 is CASSLAGGPETQYF. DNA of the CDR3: TGTGCCAGCAGCTTAGCGGGGGGGCCGGAGACCCAGTACTTC.

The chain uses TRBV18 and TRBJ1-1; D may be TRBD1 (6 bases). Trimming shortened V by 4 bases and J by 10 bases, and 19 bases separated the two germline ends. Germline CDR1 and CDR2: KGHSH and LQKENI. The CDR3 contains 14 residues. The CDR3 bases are TGTGCCAGCTCACTAGAAATACAGGGCAGAGGAGCTTTCTTT. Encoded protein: CASSLEIQGRGAFF.

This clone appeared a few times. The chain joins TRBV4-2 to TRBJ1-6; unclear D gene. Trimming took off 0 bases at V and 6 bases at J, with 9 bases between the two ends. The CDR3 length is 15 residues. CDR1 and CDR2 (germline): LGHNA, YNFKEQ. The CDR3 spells CASSQEFSSNSPLHF. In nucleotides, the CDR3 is TGTGCCAGCAGCCAAGAATTCTCTAGTAATTCACCCCTCCACTTT.

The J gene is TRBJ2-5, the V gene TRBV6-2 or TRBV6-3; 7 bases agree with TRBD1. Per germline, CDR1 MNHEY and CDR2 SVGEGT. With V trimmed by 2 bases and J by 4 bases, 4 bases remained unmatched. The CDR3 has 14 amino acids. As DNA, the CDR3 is TGTGCCAGCAGTTACCCACAGGGGAGAGAGACCCAGTACTTC. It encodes CASSYPQGRETQYF.

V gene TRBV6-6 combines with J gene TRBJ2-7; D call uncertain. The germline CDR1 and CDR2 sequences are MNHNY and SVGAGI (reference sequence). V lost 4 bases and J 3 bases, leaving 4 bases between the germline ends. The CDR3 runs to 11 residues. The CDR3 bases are TGTGCCAGCAGTTCGTTCTACGAGCAGTACTTC. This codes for CASSSFYEQYF.

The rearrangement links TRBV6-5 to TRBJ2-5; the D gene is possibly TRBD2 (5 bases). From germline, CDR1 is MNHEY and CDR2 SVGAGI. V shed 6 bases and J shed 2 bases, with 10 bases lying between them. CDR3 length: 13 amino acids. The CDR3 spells CASSLAHQETQYF. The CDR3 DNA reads TGTGCCAGCAGCCTAGCCCATCAAGAGACCCAGTACTTC.

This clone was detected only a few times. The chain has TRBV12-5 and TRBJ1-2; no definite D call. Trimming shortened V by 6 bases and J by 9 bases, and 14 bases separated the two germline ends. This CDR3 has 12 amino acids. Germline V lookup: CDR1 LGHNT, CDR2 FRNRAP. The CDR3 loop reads CASGLTEESYTF. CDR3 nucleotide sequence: TGTGCTAGTGGCCTCACAGAAGAGAGCTACACCTTC.

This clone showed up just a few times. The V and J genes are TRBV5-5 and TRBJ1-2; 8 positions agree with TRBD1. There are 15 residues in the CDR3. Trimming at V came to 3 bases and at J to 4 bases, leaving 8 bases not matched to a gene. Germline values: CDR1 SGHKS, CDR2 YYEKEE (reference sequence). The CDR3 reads CASSWEGQGGYGYTF. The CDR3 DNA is TGTGCCAGCAGCTGGGAAGGACAGGGAGGCTATGGCTACACCTTC. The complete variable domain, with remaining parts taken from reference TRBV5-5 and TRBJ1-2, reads DAGVTQSPTHLIKTRGQQVTLRCSPISGHKSVSWYQQVLGQGPQFIFQYYEKEERGRGNFPDRFSARQFPNYSSELNVNALLLGDSALYLCASSWEGQGGYGYTFGSGTRLTVV.

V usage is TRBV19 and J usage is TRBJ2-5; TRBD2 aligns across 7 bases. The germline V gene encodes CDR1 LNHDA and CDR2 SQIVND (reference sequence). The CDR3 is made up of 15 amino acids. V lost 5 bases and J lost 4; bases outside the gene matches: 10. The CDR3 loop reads CASSLGSGVGETQYF. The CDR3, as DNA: TGTGCCAGTAGTCTTGGGAGCGGGGTCGGAGAGACCCAGTACTTC.

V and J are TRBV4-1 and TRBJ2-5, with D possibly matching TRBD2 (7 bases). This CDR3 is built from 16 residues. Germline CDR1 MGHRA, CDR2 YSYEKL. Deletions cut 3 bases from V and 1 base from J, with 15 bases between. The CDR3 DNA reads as TGCGCCAGCAGCCAGAACGTAGGGGGGGCCCAAGAGACCCAGTACTTC. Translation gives CASSQNVGGAQETQYF.

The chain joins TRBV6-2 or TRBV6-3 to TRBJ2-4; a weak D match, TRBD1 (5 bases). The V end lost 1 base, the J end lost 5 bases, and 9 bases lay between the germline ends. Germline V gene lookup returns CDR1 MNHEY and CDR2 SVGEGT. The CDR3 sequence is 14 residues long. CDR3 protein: CASSYWGRENIQYF. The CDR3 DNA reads TGTGCCAGCAGTTACTGGGGCAGAGAAAACATTCAGTACTTC.

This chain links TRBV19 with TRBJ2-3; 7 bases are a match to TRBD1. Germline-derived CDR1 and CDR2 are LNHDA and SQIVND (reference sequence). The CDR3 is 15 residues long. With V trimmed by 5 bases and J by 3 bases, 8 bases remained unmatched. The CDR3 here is CASSLRGTQTDTQYF. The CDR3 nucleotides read TGTGCCAGTAGTCTCAGGGGGACACAGACAGATACGCAGTATTTT.

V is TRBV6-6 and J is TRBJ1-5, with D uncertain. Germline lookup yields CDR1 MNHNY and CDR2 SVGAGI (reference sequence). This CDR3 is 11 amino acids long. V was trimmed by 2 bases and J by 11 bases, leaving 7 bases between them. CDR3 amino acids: CASSYPPAQHF. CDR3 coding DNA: TGTGCCAGCAGTTACCCCCCCGCCCAGCATTTT.